This T cell receptor (beta chain) was recorded in a study of response to subunit inactivated influenza vaccine. V lost 6 bases to trimming and J lost 6 bases, with 11 bases between them. This CDR3 spans 13 amino acids. Germline V gene data show CDR1 as MNHNS and CDR2 as SASEGT. This clonotype has more than one count but fewer than ten. TCRdb recomputed calls from the RT-PCR reads with MiXCR, one row per CDR3 protein. The sample consists of about 160,000 distinct CDR3 sequences, about 10% of them appearing once. The specimen was CD8+ T cells sorted from PBMCs, collected less than 30 months after vaccination. The TCR originated in a man between 50 and 69 years old who received an inactivated influenza vaccine. The genes are TRBV6-1 and TRBJ2-2; weak D call: TRBD1 (5 bases). CDR3 nucleotide sequence: TGTGCCAGCAGCCCAGGGTTCGCCGGGGAGCTGTTTTTT. Protein sequence: CASSPGFAGELFF.